This note documents a single T cell receptor (beta chain) sequence. This clonotype was found many times. The clone's antigen remains unknown. No qualities accompany the bases; no much larger clone lies one base away. The CDR3 goes from the cysteine to the phenylalanine over 18 residues. Only the CDR3 DNA stays, 54 bases, in frame from base 1. CDR1 and CDR2, looked up from the germline V gene, are MGHRA and YSYEKL. Germline trimming: 0 bases from V, 1 base from J; junction bases outside gene matches: 5. These data come from a study of read filtering for tumor transcriptome and immune sequencing (dated by TCRdb to 2020 to 2022). Regarding the complete study: The cohort was composed of 17 male and over 13 female patients, with a mean age of approximately 70 years and an age range of roughly 47 to 90. As a main aim, a read-filtering strategy for immune repertoire data was addressed, with the specific question being whether clonotypes supported by a single read should be removed. TCR-region mapped reads per sample ranged from about 4.05 to 11 million with IR-seq versus only about 75 to 1,400 with RNA-seq. Under revised international staging, roughly 8 patients fell into R-ISS I, approximately 15 into R-ISS II and 7 into R-ISS III. After DNase treatment, whole-transcriptome libraries were prepared with the TruSeq RNA Access Library Prep Kit. The study compared TCR repertoires from targeted immune repertoire sequencing and bulk whole-transcriptome sequencing run on the same bone marrow samples. On the study overall, not on this receptor specifically: The sorted CD138-negative fraction was composed of a mixed bone marrow immune population rather than of purified T cells. Removing single-read clonotypes increased the correlation between IR-seq and RNA-seq shared clonotype proportions. Single-read clonotypes made up approximately 79% of clonotypes but only 3% to 4.5% of total reads in IR-seq, compared with 65% to 75% of clonotypes and 35% to 55% of reads in RNA-seq. Clonotypes were captured by IR-seq at much higher depth and more reliably than by RNA-seq, and smaller IR-seq throughput was sufficient for identification of most shared clonotypes.

Each patient had bone marrow sampled at the time of active disease. Ficoll-Hypaque density gradient centrifugation was used to isolate bone marrow mononuclear cells. CD138-negative cells were obtained by negative selection after labeling with CD138 magnetic microbeads on a MACS separator, removing myeloma plasma cells. Flow cytometry on an Attune NxT with CD138 antibodies was used to check the purity of the isolated cells. TRIzol reagent was used to extract total RNA, which was then quantified with a NanoDrop spectrophotometer. For each patient, paired RNA-seq and IR-seq were run on the CD138-negative bone marrow sample from that patient. The Immunoverse kit was used to build TCR libraries from 400 to 500 ng RNA, with molecular barcoded adaptors covering alpha/delta and beta/gamma chains. TCR library preparation used the same RNA that was used for transcriptome sequencing. An Illumina HiSeq 4000 with 2 x 150 cycles was used to sequence the TCR libraries. Regarding the original processing steps: MiXCR aligned TCR reads to human V, D, J and C references and assembled the aligned reads into CDR3 clonotypes, with quality filtering and error correction included. The tcR package in R was used for analysis of clonotype counts and gene usage diversity. Raw mapping reads were checked after the RNA-seq reads had been mapped by STAR aligner version 2.5.3a onto the human GRCh37 genome. To test how sequencing depth affected the clonotypes detected, IR-seq fastq files were randomly downsampled with Seqtk 1.3. TCRdb reprocessed the public reads (quality trimming at Q25 with fastp, clone calling with MiXCR) and kept in-frame beta chains. Records with the same CDR3 protein are collapsed into one entry carrying the most frequent genes and DNA. The authors' filters were not applied to this entry. This sample gives around 130,000 distinct CDR3 sequences in total; about 13% of them show up just once. The ten largest clonotypes hold just under 8.5% of the sample.

The sample comprised a population of CD138-negative cells sorted from bone marrow. The cell subset or site label on this specimen signifies: bone marrow mononuclear cells depleted of CD138+ plasma/myeloma cells by negative magnetic selection. This clonotype was sampled from a donor aged 40 or older with multiple myeloma. The rearrangement combines TRBV4-1 with TRBJ2-3; the junction holds 12 bases that match TRBD2. For the CDR3, the sequence is CASSQEPGLAGRTDTQYF. The base sequence is TGCGCCAGCAGCCAAGAGCCCGGACTAGCGGGACGCACAGATACGCAGTATTTT.